This T cell receptor (beta chain) stems from a study of T cell responses to AZD1222 COVID-19 vaccine. Study observations and caveats: Spike regions recognized by vaccine-associated CD4 TCRs spanned the protein, led by 160-218 and 743-854.

About this clone itself: Its antigen is unidentified.

Losses at the gene ends were 3 bases for V and 4 bases for J; bases not matched to a gene: 4. The CDR3 runs to 14 residues. In germline, CDR1 is ENHRY, CDR2 SYGVKD. Sequenced by immunoSEQ multiplex PCR; TCRdb stores in-frame clones only, minus some. The sample has around 140,000 clones, about 93% seen once; the top ten hold roughly 5%. The source was peripheral blood, collected on day 0 of AZD1222 vaccination. The sequence derives from an adult in good health. The V and J genes are TRBV10-3 and TRBJ2-3; 7 bases agree with TRBD2. The CDR3 here is CAISDRGDPDTQYF. The CDR3 nucleotides are TGTGCCATCAGTGATCGGGGGGACCCAGATACGCAGTATTTT.